There are a few counts of the clone carrying this T cell receptor delta chain. For this DNA, TCRdb reports the protein of a much larger clone, which diverges at residue 5, most likely from a read error; the protein presented here is translated directly from the DNA. TRG and TRD sequences were obtained from every sorted gammadelta sample. TCRdb re-called clones from the multiplex PCR reads via CATT. This sample has around 86,000 delta-chain clones, with approximately 1.4% found just once. Gammadelta T cells were flow-sorted from PBMC into Vgamma9/Vdelta2+ and Vdelta2-negative populations for bulk analysis. Per the germline V gene, CDR1 is GEAIGNYY and CDR2 is EKD. The V end was cut by 2 bases, the J end by 3 bases, with 1 base between. This CDR3 is 13 amino acids long. The data derive from a study of γδ T cells in repeated Plasmodium falciparum infection. Background on the study: Samples were taken at baseline, before some infections, and 21 days after each.

J is TRDJ3 and V is TRDV2; D call uncertain. No J gene was available from TCRdb, and it was assigned here by a germline match of the DNA. This clonotype was obtained from a pool of human donors (malaria-infected and uninfected, not separated). The sample was gamma-delta T cells from blood. As DNA, the CDR3 is TGTGCCTGTGACATCTGGGACACCCGACAGATGTTTTTC. Translated, it gives CACDIWDTRQMFF.